This record concerns one T cell receptor (beta chain) sequence. Trimming shortened V by 1 base and J by 7 bases, and 12 bases separated the two germline ends. The CDR3 runs 13 residues. Germline-derived CDR1 and CDR2 are GTSNPN and SVGIG (reference sequence). This specimen belongs to a study of blood T cell repertoires in COVID-19. Generated by immunoSEQ multiplex PCR, the TCRdb table keeps only in-frame clones and is missing some. The table has tens of thousands of clones, roughly 89% seen once. The rearrangement uses TRBV30 and TRBJ2-3; D might be TRBD2 (5 bases). Sequenced material: peripheral blood. The sequence was collected from a man aged 40-55 years with COVID-19, enrolled during active disease. The CDR3 nucleotides read TGTGCCTGGAGTGCCGCCGGGGTTAATACGCAGTATTTT. This encodes CAWSAAGVNTQYF.